The 17 T cell receptor beta chains below were found in one sample sequenced in a study of T-cell reconstitution after alpha-beta-depleted transplantation in children. Molecular barcoding with unique molecular identifiers was used for the TCRbeta library. Using its own MiXCR run on the PCR reads, TCRdb lists one record per CDR3 protein. The sample carries roughly 200,000 distinct CDR3 sequences, approximately 8.4% recorded once. Specimen: PBMCs, mostly from graft donor cells, collected 360 days after TCRalphabeta/CD19-depleted stem cell transplant. The source of these receptors is a male patient under 10 years old who had a stem cell transplant for acute myeloid leukemia, so the T cells may come from the graft donor.

This sequence joins TRBV20-1 and TRBJ2-1; TRBD2 is a possible D gene (6 bases). This CDR3 has 13 amino acids. From germline, CDR1 is DFQATT and CDR2 SNEGSKA (reference sequence). V shed 5 bases and J shed 10 bases, with 18 bases lying between them. In DNA, the CDR3 is TGCAGTGCTCCCCCGGGGGTGGGAAGCGAGCAGTTCTTC. This encodes CSAPPGVGSEQFF.

Only a few counts were recorded for this clonotype. The rearrangement uses TRBV29-1 and TRBJ2-3, with D possibly matching TRBD2 (5 bases). Germline-derived CDR1 and CDR2 are SQVTM and ANQGSEA. Trimming took off 1 base at V and 0 bases at J, with 8 bases between the two ends. This CDR3 is 14 amino acids long. The CDR3 region has the DNA TGCAGCGTTGAAGGGGGAGCAAGCACAGATACGCAGTATTTT. Amino acid sequence: CSVEGGASTDTQYF.

In this sample, this clonotype turned up a few times. The chain combines TRBV3-1 with TRBJ2-1; 8 bases align to TRBD2. The junction had 10 bases not matched to a gene; V was cut back by 1 base and J by 8 bases. Germline CDR1 is LGHDT and CDR2 is YNNKEL (reference sequence). CDR3 length: 16 residues. CDR3 sequence: CASSQVSGSPQDEQFF. CDR3 nucleotide sequence: TGTGCCAGCAGCCAAGTCAGCGGGAGCCCACAAGATGAGCAGTTCTTC.

This clonotype occurred many times. The chain recombines TRBV7-2 with TRBJ2-1; the D is unclear. The CDR3 sequence is 12 residues long. V lost 2 bases to trimming and J lost 8 bases, with 7 bases between them. Germline CDR1 is SGHTA and CDR2 is FQGNSA. This CDR3 is CASSLIGYEQFF. The CDR3 region has the DNA TGTGCCAGCAGCTTAATAGGGTATGAGCAGTTCTTC.

This clonotype occurred many times. The chain recombines TRBV28 with TRBJ2-3; TRBD2 might be the D (5 bases). CDR1 and CDR2 (germline): MDHEN, SYDVKM. V was cut by 5 bases and J by 3 bases, with 9 bases left in between. There are 13 residues in the CDR3. The CDR3 nucleotides are TGTGCCAGCAGTCCCGGGGAGACAGATACGCAGTATTTT. Protein: CASSPGETDTQYF.

This clonotype was observed many times. The chain joins TRBV7-8 to TRBJ2-7, with D tentatively TRBD1 (6 bases). V was shortened by 2 bases and J by 2 bases, with 13 bases between the two germline ends. Germline V CDR1 and CDR2: SGHVS, FQNEAQ. The CDR3 has 15 amino acids. The CDR3 loop is CASSLIGQNPYEQYF. The CDR3 nucleotides are TGTGCCAGCAGCTTAATTGGACAGAATCCCTACGAGCAGTACTTC.

This chain connects TRBV20-1 to TRBJ1-5; TRBD1 matches at 9 bases. The J segment lost 6 bases and the V segment lost 5 bases, leaving 11 bases of the junction unmatched. The CDR3 extends over 15 amino acids. Germline V gene lookup returns CDR1 DFQATT and CDR2 SNEGSKA (reference sequence). The CDR3 is CSASGTGLGSQPQHF. CDR3 nucleotides: TGCAGTGCTTCCGGGACAGGGTTGGGAAGTCAGCCCCAGCATTTT.

The V gene is TRBV5-6, the J gene TRBJ1-5; TRBD1 is a possible D gene (6 bases). From germline, CDR1 is SGHDT and CDR2 YYEEEE. Deletions cut 2 bases from V and 15 bases from J, with 18 bases between. The CDR3 loop spans 13 amino acids. CDR3 in amino acids: CASSLQGTRALHF. CDR3 bases: TGTGCCAGCAGCTTACAGGGTACAAGGGCCCTGCATTTT.

Regarding this clonotype: As the CDR3 is not closed by the conserved phenylalanine or tryptophan, this likely results from a read error. The rearrangement uses TRBV14 and TRBJ1-3; weak D call: TRBD1 (5 bases). Trimming stripped 8 bases from V and 0 bases from J, with 17 bases between. CDR3 length: 16 residues. Germline V CDR1 and CDR2: SGHDN, FVKESK. The DNA of the CDR3 is TGTGCCAGCGCGGTGGCCCCCGACAGCTCTGGAAACACCATATATTAT. As protein: CASAVAPDSSGNTIYY.

This clonotype has ten or more counts. The chain recombines TRBV21-1 with TRBJ2-2. TRBV21-1 is shown as a pseudogene. There are 13 residues in the CDR3. DNA for the CDR3: TGTGCCAGCAGCAAAGTCGGGGTCGGGGAGCTGTTTTTT. It translates to CASSKVGVGELFF.

This clonotype was seen repeatedly, ten times or more. The V and J genes are TRBV29-1 and TRBJ2-3; D is possibly TRBD1 (6 bases). The CDR3 sequence is 14 residues long. The germline V and J ends were trimmed by 4 bases and 2 bases, with 13 bases remaining between them. The germline V gene encodes CDR1 SQVTM and CDR2 ANQGSEA. DNA of the CDR3: TGCAGCGTTGGAGCTAGGGACACCACAGATACGCAGTATTTT. Its translation is CSVGARDTTDTQYF.

There are many counts of this clonotype. This chain links TRBV12-3 or TRBV12-4 with TRBJ2-1; a weak D match, TRBD1 (5 bases). V was pared by 6 bases and J by 7 bases, with 13 bases between. CDR3 length equals 13 residues. The CDR3 DNA reads as TGTGCCAGCAGCAACGAAAGGGGTAATGAGCAGTTCTTC. Translating it yields CASSNERGNEQFF.

This clonotype was detected ten times or more. The V and J genes are TRBV4-1 and TRBJ1-1; no clear D gene. V lost 2 bases to trimming and J lost 0 bases, with 7 bases between them. Looked up from germline, CDR1 is MGHRA and CDR2 is YSYEKL. The CDR3 has 14 amino acids. This CDR3 is CASSQQTLNTEAFF. The DNA of the CDR3 is TGCGCCAGCAGCCAACAGACGCTGAACACTGAAGCTTTCTTT.

In this sample, this clonotype turned up a few times. The rearrangement joins TRBV11-2 to TRBJ1-5, with 8 bases aligning to TRBD1. Germline CDR1 reads SGHAT; CDR2 reads FQNNGV. V lost 4 bases, J lost 2 bases, and 16 bases stayed unmatched. The CDR3 is 19 residues long. CDR3 nucleotide sequence: TGTGCCAGCAGCTCCCTTACAGGGGGTCTCGGAGTACGCAATCAGCCCCAGCATTTT. Its translation: CASSSLTGGLGVRNQPQHF. Using reference TRBV11-2 and TRBJ1-5 for the parts outside the CDR3, the full variable domain is EAGVAQSPRYKIIEKRQSVAFWCNPISGHATLYWYQQILGQGPKLLIQFQNNGVVDDSQLPKDRFSAERLKGVDSTLKIQPAKLEDSAVYLCASSSLTGGLGVRNQPQHFGDGTRLSIL.

The CDR3 loop reads CASSESTSQETQYF. The CDR3 bases are TGTGCCAGCAGTGAATCAACCAGCCAAGAGACCCAGTACTTC. This chain connects TRBV25-1 to TRBJ2-5, with D hard to call. The ends were cut back, 1 base at V and 1 base at J, with 7 bases in the middle. CDR3 length equals 14 residues. Per the germline V gene, CDR1 is MGHDK and CDR2 is SYGVNS.

This clonotype was counted many times. The gene calls are TRBV29-1 and TRBJ2-1; the D gene is possibly TRBD2 (5 bases). V lost 0 bases and J lost 12, with 6 bases in between. Germline CDR1 is SQVTM and CDR2 is ANQGSEA. The CDR3 loop spans 10 amino acids. The CDR3: CSVEEGRQFF. CDR3 bases: TGCAGCGTTGAAGAGGGGAGGCAGTTCTTC.

There are many counts of this clonotype. The rearrangement joins TRBV6-1 to TRBJ1-6; D not certain. Trimming pared 1 base from V and 10 bases from J, leaving 8 bases between. Germline assignment: CDR1 MNHNS and CDR2 SASEGT. This CDR3 has 13 amino acids. CDR3 loop: CASSEVEGSPLHF. The CDR3 bases are TGTGCCAGCAGTGAAGTAGAGGGATCACCCCTCCACTTT.